Listed below are T cell receptor beta chains from one sample, sequenced in a study of cytomegalovirus exposure and HLA in healthy donors. Using immunoSEQ multiplex PCR, the repertoire was profiled, and TCRdb retains in-frame clones only, with some absent. Among approximately 160,000 clones listed, roughly 80% were seen once. Sequencing used PBMCs. The receptor set was obtained from a woman between 50 and 59 years old in good health and CMV-seropositive. Each CDR3 is given with its conserved first and last residue. A D gene is named only where the DNA matches it firmly. The listing skips clone size in some rows; elsewhere it reads once, few, many or a size class.

V gene: TRBV27
J gene: TRBJ2-2
D gene: -
clone size: -
CDR3 DNA: TGTGCCAGCAGTTTCGTCCGGACCGGGGAGCTGTTTTTT
CDR3 protein: CASSFVRTGELFF

V gene: TRBV7-7
J gene: TRBJ2-2
D gene: -
clone size: -
CDR3 DNA: TGTGCTAGCAGCCCGACTATAACCGGGGAGCTGTTTTTT
CDR3 protein: CASSPTITGELFF

V gene: TRBV19
J gene: TRBJ1-1
D gene: TRBD1
clone size: -
CDR3 DNA: TGTGCCAGTAGAAAACAGGGGGAAGCTTTCTTT
CDR3 protein: CASRKQGEAFF

V gene: TRBV6-1
J gene: TRBJ1-2
D gene: -
clone size: -
CDR3 DNA: TGTGCCAGCAGTGAAGCCCTTCTTCTCCCTCAGGGCTACACCTTC
CDR3 protein: CASSEALLLPQGYTF

V gene: TRBV7-9
J gene: TRBJ1-1
D gene: -
clone size: -
CDR3 DNA: TGTTCCAGCAGGGTACAGGACACTGAAGCTTTCTTT
CDR3 protein: CSSRVQDTEAFF

V gene: TRBV4-1
J gene: TRBJ1-1
D gene: -
clone size: -
CDR3 DNA: TGCGCCAGCAGCCAACCCACGGCACAGGGTCTGAACACTGAAGCTTTCTTT
CDR3 protein: CASSQPTAQGLNTEAFF

V gene: TRBV19
J gene: TRBJ1-2
D gene: -
clone size: -
CDR3 DNA: TGTGCCAGTAGAATCGGACAGCTTTTTGGCTACACCTTC
CDR3 protein: CASRIGQLFGYTF

V gene: TRBV7-3
J gene: TRBJ2-7
D gene: -
clone size: few
CDR3 DNA: TGTGCCAGCAGCTCCGGAGGGCACGGCGAGCAGTACTTC
CDR3 protein: CASSSGGHGEQYF

V gene: TRBV15
J gene: TRBJ2-7
D gene: -
clone size: once
CDR3 DNA: TGTGCCACCAGCGGGCCCTCCTACGAGCAGTACTTC
CDR3 protein: CATSGPSYEQYF

V gene: TRBV27
J gene: TRBJ1-2
D gene: -
clone size: -
CDR3 DNA: TGTGCGCGGCAGGGCAACGGCTACACCTTC
CDR3 protein: CARQGNGYTF

V gene: TRBV4-3
J gene: TRBJ2-3
D gene: -
clone size: -
CDR3 DNA: TGCGCCAGCAGCCAAGGGGCTCGAAGAGATACGCAGTATTTT
CDR3 protein: CASSQGARRDTQYF

V gene: TRBV5-1
J gene: TRBJ2-5
D gene: -
clone size: -
CDR3 DNA: TGCGCCAGCAGCTTGGAAGGGGGAAGAGTCCAAGAGACCCAGTACTTC
CDR3 protein: CASSLEGGRVQETQYF

V gene: TRBV5-1
J gene: TRBJ2-7
D gene: -
clone size: -
CDR3 DNA: TGCGCCAGCAGCTTCATCAGCGGAAGCTCCTACGAGCAGTACTTC
CDR3 protein: CASSFISGSSYEQYF

V gene: TRBV6-5
J gene: TRBJ2-7
D gene: -
clone size: -
CDR3 DNA: TGTGCCAGCAGAAGCTACTACGAGCAGTACTTC
CDR3 protein: CASRSYYEQYF

V gene: TRBV30
J gene: TRBJ2-1
D gene: TRBD2
clone size: few
CDR3 DNA: TGTGCCGGGGGGGGGCAGTTCTTC
CDR3 protein: CAGGGQFF

V gene: TRBV10-3
J gene: TRBJ1-2
D gene: TRBD1
clone size: -
CDR3 DNA: TGTGCCATCAGTTCGGGACAGGGGGATGGCTACACCTTC
CDR3 protein: CAISSGQGDGYTF

V gene: TRBV7-7
J gene: TRBJ2-7
D gene: TRBD1
clone size: -
CDR3 DNA: TGTGCTAGCAGCCTGGGACAGGGGGGCCCCTACGAGCAGTACTTC
CDR3 protein: CASSLGQGGPYEQYF

V gene: TRBV19
J gene: TRBJ2-1
D gene: TRBD2
clone size: -
CDR3 DNA: TGTGCCAGTAGTACTACAGCGGGGTCCTTATACAATGAGCAGTTCTTC
CDR3 protein: CASSTTAGSLYNEQFF

V gene: TRBV18
J gene: TRBJ1-5
D gene: TRBD1
clone size: -
CDR3 DNA: TGTGCCAGCTCATTGGACAGGGCCGGGGGTCAGCCCCAGCATTTT
CDR3 protein: CASSLDRAGGQPQHF

V gene: TRBV15
J gene: TRBJ1-5
D gene: TRBD1
clone size: few
CDR3 DNA: TGTGCCACCAGCAGAGCCGCAGGGGGGAGTCAGCCCCAGCATTTT
CDR3 protein: CATSRAAGGSQPQHF

V gene: TRBV7-9
J gene: TRBJ1-1
D gene: -
clone size: -
CDR3 DNA: TGTGCCAGCAGCTTAGTTCGTGCTAGCACTGAAGCTTTCTTT
CDR3 protein: CASSLVRASTEAFF

V gene: TRBV14
J gene: TRBJ1-2
D gene: -
clone size: -
CDR3 DNA: TGTGCCAGCAGCCAACAGGGGAAGGGAAGTGGCTACACCTTC
CDR3 protein: CASSQQGKGSGYTF

V gene: TRBV5-8
J gene: TRBJ2-1
D gene: -
clone size: few
CDR3 DNA: TGTGCCAGCAGCTTTCGGGGGGCCCCACTATACAATGAGCAGTTCTTC
CDR3 protein: CASSFRGAPLYNEQFF

V gene: TRBV7-2
J gene: TRBJ2-1
D gene: -
clone size: -
CDR3 DNA: TGTGCCAGCAGCTTAGGCCAGGGTTTCTACAATGAGCAGTTCTTC
CDR3 protein: CASSLGQGFYNEQFF

V gene: TRBV9
J gene: TRBJ2-1
D gene: -
clone size: -
CDR3 DNA: TGTGCCAGCAGCGTACAGCAGGGGGCGGGGGATGAGCAGTTCTTC
CDR3 protein: CASSVQQGAGDEQFF

V gene: TRBV5-1
J gene: TRBJ1-5
D gene: -
clone size: -
CDR3 DNA: TGCGCCAGCCGCCCGGGCCCGGAGGAAGGACAGCCCCAGCATTTT
CDR3 protein: CASRPGPEEGQPQHF

V gene: TRBV5-1
J gene: TRBJ1-2
D gene: TRBD1
clone size: -
CDR3 DNA: TGCGCCAGCAGCTTGAAATACGGACAGGGTGGCTATGGCTACACCTTC
CDR3 protein: CASSLKYGQGGYGYTF

V gene: TRBV6-1
J gene: TRBJ1-5
D gene: TRBD1
clone size: few
CDR3 DNA: TGTGCCAGCAGTTGGACAGGGGGCAATCAGCCCCAGCATTTT
CDR3 protein: CASSWTGGNQPQHF

V gene: TRBV9
J gene: TRBJ2-1
D gene: TRBD2
clone size: -
CDR3 DNA: TGTGCCAGCAGCGTGTCCCGACTAGCGGGATACAATGAGCAGTTCTTC
CDR3 protein: CASSVSRLAGYNEQFF

V gene: TRBV6-1
J gene: TRBJ2-7
D gene: -
clone size: -
CDR3 DNA: TGTGCCAGCAGCCACAGGGACGCCTACGAGCAGTACTTC
CDR3 protein: CASSHRDAYEQYF

V gene: TRBV6-6
J gene: TRBJ1-5
D gene: -
clone size: -
CDR3 DNA: TGTGCCAGCAGTTACGGGGGGGAGAATCAGCCCCAGCATTTT
CDR3 protein: CASSYGGENQPQHF

V gene: TRBV2
J gene: TRBJ2-2
D gene: -
clone size: -
CDR3 DNA: TGTGCCAGCAGTCTGACTCGAGCAGGGCCCGGGGAGCTGTTTTTT
CDR3 protein: CASSLTRAGPGELFF

V gene: TRBV5-1
J gene: TRBJ2-2
D gene: TRBD1
clone size: -
CDR3 DNA: TGCGCCAGCAGCCCCACAGGGGGCGCGGCCGGGGAGCTGTTTTTT
CDR3 protein: CASSPTGGAAGELFF

V gene: TRBV7-9
J gene: TRBJ2-7
D gene: -
clone size: -
CDR3 DNA: TGTTCCAGCAGCTTTAGCTCCTACGAGCAGTACTTC
CDR3 protein: CSSSFSSYEQYF

V gene: TRBV6-6
J gene: TRBJ2-3
D gene: -
clone size: -
CDR3 DNA: TGTGCCAGCAAGGAGAAAAGGAGCCCCACAGATACGCAGTATTTT
CDR3 protein: CASKEKRSPTDTQYF

V gene: TRBV11-2
J gene: TRBJ1-2
D gene: -
clone size: -
CDR3 DNA: TGTGCCAGCAGCTTAGATTGGTCAGGGGTGGATGGCTACACCTTC
CDR3 protein: CASSLDWSGVDGYTF

V gene: TRBV7-6
J gene: TRBJ2-5
D gene: TRBD1
clone size: -
CDR3 DNA: TGTGCCAGCAGCGCAACTACAGGGGCCAAGACCCAGTACTTC
CDR3 protein: CASSATTGAKTQYF

V gene: TRBV4-1
J gene: TRBJ2-2
D gene: TRBD1
clone size: -
CDR3 DNA: TGCGCCAGCAGCTCGGCGGACAGGGGTTCGACCGGGGAGCTGTTTTTT
CDR3 protein: CASSSADRGSTGELFF

V gene: TRBV10-3
J gene: TRBJ2-2
D gene: TRBD2
clone size: -
CDR3 DNA: TGTGCCATCAGTGAGAGGAGCGGGAGGCCGACCGGGGGGCTGTTTTTT
CDR3 protein: CAISERSGRPTGGLFF

V gene: TRBV7-3
J gene: TRBJ1-2
D gene: -
clone size: -
CDR3 DNA: TGTGCCAGCAGCTTAACGCAGGGTTCAAACTATGGCTACACCTTC
CDR3 protein: CASSLTQGSNYGYTF

V gene: TRBV19
J gene: TRBJ2-7
D gene: -
clone size: -
CDR3 DNA: TGTGCCAGTAGCCTGACAGGCTCCTACGAGCAGTACTTC
CDR3 protein: CASSLTGSYEQYF

V gene: TRBV7-3
J gene: TRBJ1-1
D gene: TRBD1
clone size: -
CDR3 DNA: TGTGCCAGCAGCTTCGGACAGGCGAAGGAAGCTTTCTTT
CDR3 protein: CASSFGQAKEAFF

V gene: TRBV5-1
J gene: TRBJ1-5
D gene: -
clone size: -
CDR3 DNA: TGCGCCAGCAGCTTGGGTCAGGGAGGGAATCAGCCCCAGCATTTT
CDR3 protein: CASSLGQGGNQPQHF

V gene: TRBV4-3
J gene: TRBJ1-6
D gene: -
clone size: -
CDR3 DNA: TGCGCCAGCAGCCAAGTAAGGGGCTCGGCCCTCCACTTT
CDR3 protein: CASSQVRGSALHF

V gene: TRBV5-6
J gene: TRBJ2-5
D gene: -
clone size: -
CDR3 DNA: TGTGCCAGCAGCTTGCGGGGAAGGAAGCAAGAGACCCAGTACTTC
CDR3 protein: CASSLRGRKQETQYF

V gene: TRBV6-4
J gene: TRBJ1-6
D gene: TRBD1
clone size: -
CDR3 DNA: TGTGCCAGCAGGCAACAGGGGCATAATTCACCCCTCCACTTT
CDR3 protein: CASRQQGHNSPLHF

V gene: TRBV6-1
J gene: TRBJ2-3
D gene: -
clone size: -
CDR3 DNA: TGTGCCAGCAGCAGGGTTTTAAGGGCAGATACGCAGTATTTT
CDR3 protein: CASSRVLRADTQYF

V gene: TRBV6-5
J gene: TRBJ2-3
D gene: -
clone size: -
CDR3 DNA: TGTGCCAGCAGTTACGCGGGGACTACAGATACGCAGTATTTT
CDR3 protein: CASSYAGTTDTQYF

V gene: TRBV11-2
J gene: TRBJ2-1
D gene: -
clone size: once
CDR3 DNA: TGTGCCAGCAGCTTAAAGGTGTCGGCGGGTCCCTACAATGAGCAGTTCTTC
CDR3 protein: CASSLKVSAGPYNEQFF

V gene: TRBV5-4
J gene: TRBJ2-3
D gene: TRBD2
clone size: -
CDR3 DNA: TGTGCCAGCAGCGTTCCGGGGGGGGGCCCCACAGATACGCAGTATTTT
CDR3 protein: CASSVPGGGPTDTQYF

V gene: TRBV7-2
J gene: TRBJ2-4
D gene: -
clone size: -
CDR3 DNA: TGTGCCAGCAGCTCGGACAGTTATGGCAAAAACATTCAGTACTTC
CDR3 protein: CASSSDSYGKNIQYF

V gene: TRBV19
J gene: TRBJ2-3
D gene: TRBD2
clone size: -
CDR3 DNA: TGTGCCAGTACTTTAGGACTAGCGGGAACAGATACGCAGTATTTT
CDR3 protein: CASTLGLAGTDTQYF

V gene: TRBV7-9
J gene: TRBJ1-2
D gene: TRBD1
clone size: once
CDR3 DNA: TGTGCCAGCAGCACGGACAGGGGAGGCTATGGCTACACCTTC
CDR3 protein: CASSTDRGGYGYTF

V gene: TRBV5-1
J gene: TRBJ1-1
D gene: TRBD1
clone size: few
CDR3 DNA: TGCGCCAGCAGCGAGGGGGCTAACACTGAAGCTTTCTTT
CDR3 protein: CASSEGANTEAFF

V gene: TRBV7-2
J gene: TRBJ2-1
D gene: TRBD2
clone size: -
CDR3 DNA: TGTGCCAGCAGCTCCGGGACTAGTAGAATTGAGCAGTTCTTC
CDR3 protein: CASSSGTSRIEQFF

V gene: TRBV19
J gene: TRBJ1-3
D gene: -
clone size: -
CDR3 DNA: TGTGCCAGTAGACGGGTCGGCTCTGGAAACACCATATATTTT
CDR3 protein: CASRRVGSGNTIYF

V gene: TRBV30
J gene: TRBJ2-1
D gene: -
clone size: few
CDR3 DNA: TGTGCCTGGAGCCCTATGGGACTCAACTCCTACAATGAGCAGTTCTTC
CDR3 protein: CAWSPMGLNSYNEQFF

V gene: TRBV2
J gene: TRBJ2-2
D gene: -
clone size: -
CDR3 DNA: TGTGCCAGCAGTGATGGCCAGGGTCTCGCCGGGGAGCTGTTTTTT
CDR3 protein: CASSDGQGLAGELFF

V gene: TRBV7-9
J gene: TRBJ1-1
D gene: TRBD1
clone size: -
CDR3 DNA: TGTGCCAGCAGCTTCGACGGCAGGGGGAGTACTGAAGCTTTCTTT
CDR3 protein: CASSFDGRGSTEAFF

V gene: TRBV23-1
J gene: TRBJ2-3
D gene: TRBD1
clone size: once
CDR3 DNA: TGCGCCAGCAGTCAATGTCCGGGACAGAGCACAGATACGCAGTATTTT
CDR3 protein: CASSQCPGQSTDTQYF